The TCR beta chain described here comes from a study of regulatory T cells in long-lasting Graves disease. Of note for this clonotype: The antigen is not known.

Specified time point: newly diagnosed GD, antithyroid drugs for less than 3 months. Making the TCR library involved RNA that had been extracted from PBMCs. Regarding the study as a whole: There was favoring of TRBV28, TRBJ1-2 and TRBJ2-5 in persistent disease. TCR diversity was lower in persistent than newly diagnosed Graves' disease.

Construction of the TCR beta libraries employed iRepertoire HTBI primers in conjunction with Arm-PCR of CDR3 regions. TCRdb re-derived calls from the multiplex PCR reads in MiXCR, one entry per CDR3 protein. Among over 350,000 distinct CDR3 sequences listed, approximately 15% were seen once. The V gene lost 4 bases and the J gene lost 0 bases, with 16 bases spanning the gap. Germline V CDR1 and CDR2: MGHRA, YSYEKL. This CDR3 contains 18 residues. The sample was also reused in another study, on T cells in Graves' hyperthyroidism and ophthalmopathy. This second study says: Newly diagnosed hyperthyroidism patients aged 18 to 65 years had disease lasting under 2 months.

The chain combines TRBV4-1 with TRBJ2-6; a weak D match, TRBD2 (5 bases). The clonotype was recovered from a woman aged 45-65 years with Graves disease. Sequenced material: peripheral blood mononuclear cells (PBMCs), taken at new diagnosis, from a patient treated with antithyroid drugs. The DNA of the CDR3 is TGCGCCAGCAGCCCCCGGGGAAGGCAATTCTCTGGGGCCAACGTCCTGACTTTC. As protein: CASSPRGRQFSGANVLTF.